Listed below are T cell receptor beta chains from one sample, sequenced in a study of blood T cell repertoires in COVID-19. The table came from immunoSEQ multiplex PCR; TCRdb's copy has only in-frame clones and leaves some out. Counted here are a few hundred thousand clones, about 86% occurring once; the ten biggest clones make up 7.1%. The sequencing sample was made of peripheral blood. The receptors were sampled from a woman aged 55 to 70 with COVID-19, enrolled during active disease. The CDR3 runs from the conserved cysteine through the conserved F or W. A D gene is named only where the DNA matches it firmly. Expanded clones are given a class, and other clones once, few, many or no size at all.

cdr3_nt: TGCGCCAGCAGCCAAGATAGCGGGGGGCCCAACACCGGGGAGCTGTTTTTT
cdr3_aa: CASSQDSGGPNTGELFF
d_call: TRBD2
j_call: TRBJ2-2
v_call: TRBV4-3
clone_size: .

cdr3_nt: TGTGCCTGGATTTGGACAGGGAAAGCTTTCTTT
cdr3_aa: CAWIWTGKAFF
d_call: TRBD1
j_call: TRBJ1-1
v_call: TRBV30
clone_size: once

cdr3_nt: TGTGCCAGCAGCAAATCTACAAGGGGAGGAGGAGCAGATACGCAGTATTTT
cdr3_aa: CASSKSTRGGGADTQYF
d_call: .
j_call: TRBJ2-3
v_call: TRBV21-1
clone_size: .

cdr3_nt: TGCGCCAGCAGCCAAGAGTCCAGGGGCAATCAGCCCCAGCATTTT
cdr3_aa: CASSQESRGNQPQHF
d_call: .
j_call: TRBJ1-5
v_call: TRBV4-1
clone_size: .

cdr3_nt: TGTGCCAGCTCCCCAGGACAGAATCAGCCCCAGCATTTT
cdr3_aa: CASSPGQNQPQHF
d_call: .
j_call: TRBJ1-5
v_call: TRBV18
clone_size: .

cdr3_nt: TGCGCCAGCAGCCAAGTTTTAAGACAGGTGGGCAATCAGCCCCAGCATTTT
cdr3_aa: CASSQVLRQVGNQPQHF
d_call: .
j_call: TRBJ1-5
v_call: TRBV4-1
clone_size: .

cdr3_nt: TGTGCCAGCAGCCCGGCCCCCCCCGGGGGGGCGGGAGAGACCCAGTACTTC
cdr3_aa: CASSPAPPGGAGETQYF
d_call: TRBD2
j_call: TRBJ2-5
v_call: TRBV7-6
clone_size: .

cdr3_nt: TGTGCCAGTAGTGTACAGGGGCCGTACACGTCCTCGGGCCAAAAACTGTTTTTT
cdr3_aa: CASSVQGPYTSSGQKLFF
d_call: TRBD1
j_call: TRBJ1-4
v_call: TRBV19
clone_size: .

cdr3_nt: TGTGCCATCAGCCAGGGGGCGTTTAATGGCTACACCTTC
cdr3_aa: CAISQGAFNGYTF
d_call: TRBD1
j_call: TRBJ1-2
v_call: TRBV10-3
clone_size: .

cdr3_nt: TGTGCCAGTAGACAGGGTGGTGACTACGAGCAGTACTTC
cdr3_aa: CASRQGGDYEQYF
d_call: .
j_call: TRBJ2-7
v_call: TRBV19
clone_size: .